These 27 T cell receptor beta chains originate from one sample sequenced in a study of T cells in Graves' hyperthyroidism and ophthalmopathy. RNA transcripts provided the source from which TCR beta CDR3 regions were amplified. The HTBI primer set served for first-round RT-PCR of the TCR CDR3. MiXCR, applied by TCRdb to the multiplex PCR reads, yields one record per CDR3 protein. The sample consists of 530,000 or so distinct CDR3 sequences, 17% of them appearing once. Source material: blood. The receptors derive from a woman aged 18-29 years with Graves' ophthalmopathy.

This clonotype was seen many times. The V gene is TRBV2, the J gene TRBJ2-7; a weak D match, TRBD1 (6 bases). The length of the CDR3 is 14 residues. Germline V gene sequence: CDR1 SNHLY, CDR2 FYNNEI. V was cut by 4 bases and J by 2 bases, with 12 bases left in between. CDR3 sequence reads: CASSVLDRAYEQYF. CDR3 DNA sequence: TGTGCCAGCAGTGTCTTGGACAGAGCCTACGAGCAGTACTTC.

This clonotype has ten or more counts. This sequence joins TRBV7-2 and TRBJ2-5; tentatively, D is TRBD2 (6 bases). V was pared by 5 bases and J by 1 base, with 11 bases between. The CDR3 runs to 14 residues. CDR1 and CDR2 (germline): SGHTA, FQGNSA. CDR3 nucleotides: TGTGCCAGCAGCCAGGCGGGATTCCAAGAGACCCAGTACTTC. Amino acid sequence: CASSQAGFQETQYF.

This clonotype was observed at least ten times. V and J are TRBV3-1 and TRBJ1-1; possible D gene TRBD1, 6 bases. CDR1 is LGHDT and CDR2 is YNNKEL in the germline V gene (reference sequence). Trimming shortened V by 7 bases and J by 0 bases, and 24 bases separated the two germline ends. The length of the CDR3 is 18 residues. The CDR3 DNA is TGTGCCAGCACCCGAAGGGTGGGGGGCGAAGTTATGAACACTGAAGCTTTCTTT. It yields the protein CASTRRVGGEVMNTEAFF.

The V and J genes are TRBV7-9 and TRBJ1-4, with 8 positions matching TRBD1. CDR3 length equals 16 residues. Losses at the gene ends were 4 bases for V and 6 bases for J; bases not matched to a gene: 10. Germline assignment: CDR1 SEHNR and CDR2 FQNEAQ (reference sequence). The CDR3 protein is CASSSGPDRGDEKLFF. The CDR3 region has the DNA TGTGCCAGCAGCTCCGGACCCGACAGGGGCGATGAAAAACTGTTTTTT. The full variable domain, completed using reference TRBV7-9 and TRBJ1-4, is DTGVSQNPRHKITKRGQNVTFRCDPISEHNRLYWYRQTLGQGPEFLTYFQNEAQLEKSRLLSDRFSAERPKGSFSTLEIQRTEQGDSAMYLCASSSGPDRGDEKLFFGSGTQLSVL.

The chain employs TRBV20-1 and TRBJ1-1; D possibly corresponds to TRBD1 (5 bases). The CDR3 covers 11 residues. Trimming took 5 bases from V and 7 from J, leaving 11 bases between them. Germline V lookup: CDR1 DFQATT, CDR2 SNEGSKA (reference sequence). The CDR3 DNA is TGCAGTGCTTGGGGGGGATATGAAGCTTTCTTT. This gives the protein CSAWGGYEAFF.

This clonotype has a count of ten or more. The rearrangement links TRBV7-6 to TRBJ1-1; D is ambiguous. Germline-derived CDR1 and CDR2 are SGHVS and FNYEAQ. V was pared by 4 bases and J by 5 bases, with 11 bases between. This CDR3 region has 13 residues. The DNA for the CDR3 is TGTGCCAGCAGCTCCCAAGAAAGGACTGAAGCTTTCTTT. It encodes CASSSQERTEAFF.

V usage is TRBV6-5 and J usage is TRBJ2-1; 8 bases align to TRBD2. Germline V lookup: CDR1 MNHEY, CDR2 SVGAGI. Germline trimming cut 4 bases from V and 5 bases from J; bases unmatched to any gene: 4. CDR3 length: 14 amino acids. CDR3 in DNA: TGTGCCAGCAGTTTAATAGCGGGACACAATGAGCAGTTCTTC. Protein sequence: CASSLIAGHNEQFF.

This clonotype was seen a few times. J is TRBJ2-2 and V is TRBV10-3; TRBD2 matches 15 bases. V gave up 6 bases and J gave up 0 bases; unmatched junction bases: 2. This CDR3 spans 17 amino acids. The germline V gene has CDR1 ENHRY and CDR2 SYGVKD. This chain's CDR3 is CAIRGLAGGPNTGELFF. The CDR3 bases are TGTGCCATCAGGGGACTAGCGGGAGGTCCGAACACCGGGGAGCTGTTTTTT.

V is TRBV11-2 and J is TRBJ2-2, with unresolved D. Per germline, CDR1 SGHAT and CDR2 FQNNGV. V lost 4 bases and J 6 bases, leaving 6 bases between the germline ends. The CDR3 contains 12 residues. The CDR3 loop reads CASSSGAGELFF. Written as DNA, the CDR3 is TGTGCCAGCAGCTCTGGTGCCGGGGAGCTGTTTTTT.

This clonotype was observed a few times. J is TRBJ1-1 and V is TRBV7-9; 9 bases map to TRBD1. CDR1 is SEHNR, CDR2 FQNEAQ, per germline (reference sequence). The CDR3 is made up of 18 amino acids. The junction had 14 bases not matched to a gene; V was cut back by 5 bases and J by 1 base. The CDR3 nucleotides are TGTGCCAGCAGCCTCAAATCAACCGGGACAGGGAGGAACACTGAAGCTTTCTTT. It is translated as CASSLKSTGTGRNTEAFF. The variable domain in full, completed from reference TRBV7-9 and TRBJ1-1, reads DTGVSQNPRHKITKRGQNVTFRCDPISEHNRLYWYRQTLGQGPEFLTYFQNEAQLEKSRLLSDRFSAERPKGSFSTLEIQRTEQGDSAMYLCASSLKSTGTGRNTEAFFGQGTRLTVV.

This clonotype turned up a few times. This chain links TRBV5-6 with TRBJ1-2, with 8 bases fitting TRBD1. The CDR3 sequence is 15 residues long. Germline CDR1 reads SGHDT; CDR2 reads YYEEEE. V dropped 5 bases and J dropped 3; count of bases not matched to a gene: 9. For the CDR3, the DNA is TGTGCCAGCAGGGGGCCGGGACAGGTTTACTATGGCTACACCTTC. This encodes CASRGPGQVYYGYTF.

This clonotype was seen a few times. This chain uses TRBV2 with TRBJ1-5; TRBD1 matches 11 bases. The CDR3 runs to 15 residues. Trimming removed 6 bases from V and 8 bases from J; junction bases left unmatched: 9. The germline V gene has CDR1 SNHLY and CDR2 FYNNEI. In DNA, the CDR3 is TGTGCCAGCAGGGGGGACAGGGGGACGAACGAGCCCCAGCATTTT. This translates into CASRGDRGTNEPQHF.

This clonotype turned up a few times. The chain uses TRBV18 and TRBJ1-4; 7 nucleotides match TRBD1. V dropped 4 bases and J dropped 0; count of bases not matched to a gene: 5. Germline loops: CDR1 KGHSH, CDR2 LQKENI. CDR3 length equals 16 residues. CDR3 sequence reads: CASSQGASATNEKLFF. CDR3 sequence (DNA): TGTGCCAGCTCACAGGGGGCCAGCGCAACTAATGAAAAACTGTTTTTT.

The rearrangement joins TRBV19 to TRBJ2-7, with D possibly TRBD1 on 5 matching bases. This CDR3 has 15 amino acids. V lost 5 bases to trimming and J lost 0 bases, with 14 bases between them. Germline V gives CDR1 LNHDA, CDR2 SQIVND (reference sequence). The CDR3 loop is CASSGAGWSSYEQYF. The CDR3, as DNA: TGTGCCAGTAGTGGTGCAGGGTGGAGCTCCTACGAGCAGTACTTC.

Many counts were recorded for this clonotype. The chain uses TRBV28 and TRBJ1-5; D uncertain. V gave up 1 base and J gave up 3 bases, with 10 bases separating them. Germline CDR1 is MDHEN and CDR2 is SYDVKM. The CDR3 totals 15 residues. CDR3 bases: TGTGCCAGCAGTTTATACCCCCAGGACAATCAGCCCCAGCATTTT. It translates to CASSLYPQDNQPQHF.

As to this clonotype: This clone may be a read error of a much larger clone one base away. This chain uses TRBV5-1 with TRBJ2-5, with 7 positions matching TRBD1. Germline-derived CDR1 and CDR2 are SGHRS and YFSETQ. There are 14 residues in the CDR3. The DNA for the CDR3 is TGCGCCGGCAGCCATCCGGGACAGCAAGAGACCCAGTACTTC. Protein: CAGSHPGQQETQYF.

This clonotype was seen at least ten times. This chain joins TRBV20-1 and TRBJ2-1; 13 bases are a match to TRBD2. V was clipped by 1 base and J by 0 bases; unmatched bases: 9. Germline CDR1 and CDR2: DFQATT and SNEGSKA (reference sequence). The CDR3 has 19 amino acids. The CDR3 loop is CSARGGTSGTSISYNEQFF. The CDR3 DNA reads TGCAGTGCTAGAGGAGGGACTAGCGGGACGTCGATCTCCTACAATGAGCAGTTCTTC.

There are a few counts of this clonotype. The chain links TRBV5-4 to TRBJ2-1; 11 bases map to TRBD2. Per germline, CDR1 SGHNT and CDR2 YYREEE (reference sequence). The CDR3 length is 18 residues. Unmatched junction bases numbered 11, after V lost 4 bases and J lost 2 bases. CDR3: CASSRGLAGETTYNEQFF. CDR3 bases: TGTGCCAGCAGCCGAGGACTAGCGGGTGAAACTACCTACAATGAGCAGTTCTTC.

This clonotype was seen a handful of times. This chain uses TRBV7-3 with TRBJ1-2, with 9 bases that match TRBD1. CDR1 and CDR2 from the germline V gene are SGHTA and FQGTGA. V trimming: 0 bases; J trimming: 8 bases; junction bases outside the gene matches: 4. This CDR3 spans 14 amino acids. The CDR3 nucleotides are TGTGCCAGCAGCTTAACAGGGACAGGGCGAGGCTACACCTTC. Amino acids: CASSLTGTGRGYTF.

This clonotype was seen at least ten times. The chain has TRBV20-1 and TRBJ2-7; tentatively, D is TRBD1 (6 bases). The CDR3 consists of 15 residues. V gave up 3 bases and J gave up 1 base, with 16 bases separating them. Germline values: CDR1 DFQATT, CDR2 SNEGSKA (reference sequence). The CDR3, as DNA: TGCAGTGCTAGCCCACAGGGTAGGCCTTCCTACGAGCAGTACTTC. Its translation is CSASPQGRPSYEQYF.

This clonotype showed up just a few times. A much larger clonotype is one base distant, so this may be a read error. The chain links TRBV6-1 to TRBJ2-7; D may be TRBD1 (6 bases). Germline V lookup: CDR1 MNHNS, CDR2 SASEGT. This CDR3 has 13 amino acids. The ends were cut back, 3 bases at V and 2 bases at J, with 8 bases in the middle. The CDR3 region is CASSDGGTYEQYF. The CDR3 DNA reads TGTGCCAGCAGTGATGGGGGCACCTACGAGCAGTACTTC.

This clonotype was recorded a few times. The chain recombines TRBV30 with TRBJ2-4, with TRBD2 matching over 14 bases. From germline, CDR1 is GTSNPN and CDR2 SVGIG (reference sequence). Unmatched junction bases numbered 6, after V lost 0 bases and J lost 5 bases. This CDR3 spans 17 amino acids. The CDR3 DNA reads TGTGCCTGGAGTGTACTCGGGACTAGCGGGGGTCAAAACATTCAGTACTTC. It codes for CAWSVLGTSGGQNIQYF.

This clonotype came up a few times. The rearrangement joins TRBV4-3 to TRBJ2-7; the match to TRBD1 covers 8 bases. V gave up 0 bases and J gave up 7 bases; unmatched junction bases: 17. This CDR3 contains 18 residues. Germline CDR1 is LGHNA and CDR2 is YSLEER. The CDR3 DNA reads as TGCGCCAGCAGCCAAGATAAATCCGGAGACAGGGGAGGTTGGGAGCAGTACTTC. It codes for CASSQDKSGDRGGWEQYF.

This chain links TRBV30 with TRBJ1-2, with 7 bases identical to TRBD1. The CDR3 loop spans 15 amino acids. The germline CDR1 and CDR2 sequences are GTSNPN and SVGIG (reference sequence). J lost 8 bases, V lost 2 bases, and 14 bases had no gene match. CDR3 bases: TGTGCCTGGAGTAGGGCAGGGGGTGAATGGAGCGGCTACACCTTC. Translation gives CAWSRAGGEWSGYTF.

This clonotype was seen many times. The chain joins TRBV7-3 to TRBJ1-1; D perhaps matches TRBD1 (5 bases). The germline V gene has CDR1 SGHTA and CDR2 FQGTGA. Between the trimmed V and J ends, which lost 5 bases and 3 bases, there was a span of 16 bases. CDR3 length: 15 amino acids. In DNA form, the CDR3 reads TGTGCCAGCAGCCCAATTGAGGGGTCTTACACTGAAGCTTTCTTT. This gives the protein CASSPIEGSYTEAFF.

This clonotype showed up many times. This rearrangement joins TRBV28 to TRBJ2-7; D is unresolved. The CDR3 length is 9 residues. V was trimmed by 9 bases and J by 3 bases, leaving 3 bases between them. Germline assignment: CDR1 MDHEN and CDR2 SYDVKM. CDR3 loop: CARFYEQYF. As DNA, the CDR3 is TGTGCCAGGTTCTACGAGCAGTACTTC.

The chain uses TRBV20-1 and TRBJ2-3, with D possibly TRBD1 on 6 matching bases. Trimming stripped 4 bases from V and 5 bases from J, with 16 bases between. There are 14 residues in the CDR3. CDR1 DFQATT and CDR2 SNEGSKA come from the germline V gene (reference sequence). Here the CDR3 reads CSATYLGQLDTQYF. CDR3 nucleotide sequence: TGCAGTGCTACCTATCTTGGACAGCTAGATACGCAGTATTTT.